The rows below give T cell receptor beta chains drawn from one sample of a study of T cells in Graves' hyperthyroidism and ophthalmopathy. TCRdb itself ran the multiplex PCR reads through MiXCR, one entry per CDR3 protein. The data hold hundreds of thousands of distinct CDR3 sequences, with roughly 20% observed a single time. Input material: blood. Receptors were obtained from a man aged 30 to 45 with Graves' ophthalmopathy. CDR3s include the opening cysteine and the closing phenylalanine or tryptophan. D genes are given only for firm matches. The size of a clone is reported for some rows only, either as once, few or many, or as a class for expanded clones.

TRBJ1-4	-	-	TRBV7-6	TGTGCCAGCAGCCCATTCCCCGGGACTAATGAAAAACTGTTTTTT	CASSPFPGTNEKLFF
TRBJ2-6	-	-	TRBV28	TGTGCCAGCAGTTTCGCAGGGGACTACTCTGGGGCCAACGTCCTGACTTTC	CASSFAGDYSGANVLTF
TRBJ2-7	few	-	TRBV7-9	TGTGCCAGCAGGGAAGCAGGGGTCGGCGAGCAGTACTTC	CASREAGVGEQYF
TRBJ1-4	-	-	TRBV28	TGTGCCAGCAAGGAGCACACTAATGAAAAACTGTTTTTT	CASKEHTNEKLFF
TRBJ1-5	-	-	TRBV5-8	TGTGCCAGCAGCTTGGTAGGTGACAATCAGCCCCAGCATTTT	CASSLVGDNQPQHF
TRBJ2-7	many	TRBD1	TRBV28	TGTGCCAGCAGTCTCACCGGGACAGGTTCCGAGCAGTACTTC	CASSLTGTGSEQYF
TRBJ2-1	few	TRBD1	TRBV29-1	TGCAGCGTTGGGACAGGAGTTTCTTCCTACAATGAGCAGTTCTTC	CSVGTGVSSYNEQFF
TRBJ2-1	many	TRBD2	TRBV5-1	TGCGCCAGCAGCTTTGGACTAGCGGATTACAATGAGCAGTTCTTC	CASSFGLADYNEQFF
TRBJ2-7	few	TRBD2	TRBV6-1	TGTGCCAGCAGGTCGGGACTAGCGGGACTGGGCGAGCAGTACTTC	CASRSGLAGLGEQYF
TRBJ2-1	-	TRBD2	TRBV6-1	TGTGCCAGCAGCGGGACTAGCATGAATGAGCAGTTCTTC	CASSGTSMNEQFF
TRBJ1-5	many	-	TRBV27	TGTGCCAGCAGTCCCAGGGGAACCCTAGCCAATCAGCCCCAGCATTTT	CASSPRGTLANQPQHF
TRBJ1-1	many	-	TRBV6-2/TRBV6-3	TGTGCCAGCTGCCCTTGGAGGCTGAACACTGAAGCTTTCTTT	CASCPWRLNTEAFF
TRBJ2-7	-	-	TRBV9	TGTGCCAGCAGCCCCTCCCCAGCGGAGTCCTACGAGCAGTACTTC	CASSPSPAESYEQYF
TRBJ2-7	many	TRBD1	TRBV11-2	TGTGCCAGCAGCTACGGACAGGGGTGGGAGCAGTACTTC	CASSYGQGWEQYF
TRBJ1-1	-	-	TRBV6-1	TGTGCCAGCAGTGAAGCAGGCAAGAACACTGAAGCTTTCTTT	CASSEAGKNTEAFF
TRBJ2-7	many	TRBD2	TRBV5-1	TGCGCCAGCAGCTTGGGCGGGAGCAGGTACGAGCAGTACTTC	CASSLGGSRYEQYF
TRBJ1-2	-	-	TRBV30	TGTGCCTGGAGTCCCCCCGAGGTTCGCTATGGCTACACCTTC	CAWSPPEVRYGYTF
TRBJ2-5	few	-	TRBV7-2	TGTGCCAGCAGCCTTTTCAGGGGGGGGGAGGAGACCCAGTACTTC	CASSLFRGGEETQYF
TRBJ2-7	-	TRBD1	TRBV2	TGTGCCACCGCTTCGACAGGGGCCGAGCAGTACTTC	CATASTGAEQYF
TRBJ1-6	-	-	TRBV20-1	TGCAGTGGAAGGGGTGGCCCCTATAATTCACCCCTCCACTTT	CSGRGGPYNSPLHF
TRBJ2-3	-	-	TRBV25-1	-	CASSEYFGPGDSGDTQYF
TRBJ1-2	few	-	TRBV6-1	TGTGCCAGCAGTGAAATGGGAATTGGCTACACCTTC	CASSEMGIGYTF
TRBJ2-1	-	TRBD1	TRBV9	TGTGCCAGCAGCGAGGGGGCCTCCTACAATGAGCAGTTCTTC	CASSEGASYNEQFF
TRBJ1-5	-	TRBD1	TRBV19	TGTGCCAGTAGTATGATTGGACAGGGGCTGAGTCAGCCCCAGCATTTT	CASSMIGQGLSQPQHF
TRBJ2-3	many	TRBD1	TRBV11-2	TGTGCCAGCAGCTTAGACGGGACAGGGCAAACAGATACGCAGTATTTT	CASSLDGTGQTDTQYF
TRBJ2-1	few	TRBD2	TRBV5-8	TGTGCCAGCAGCTTTCGACTAGCGGGAAGAGATGAGCAGTTCTTC	CASSFRLAGRDEQFF
TRBJ2-7	-	-	TRBV7-3	TGTGCCAGCAGCTTAATCCTGGGAAGCGAGCAGTACTTC	CASSLILGSEQYF
TRBJ2-2	few	TRBD1	TRBV27	TGTGCCAGCAGTCGATCCCGCGGACAGGGGGCGTCGGGGGAGCTGTTTTTT	CASSRSRGQGASGELFF
TRBJ1-2	-	TRBD1	TRBV12-5	TGTGCTAGTGGTTTATCCCCGACCGGGACAGGGAGTTTGGGCTACACCTTC	CASGLSPTGTGSLGYTF
TRBJ2-7	few	-	TRBV6-1	TGTGCCAGCAGCGAGGGGGGGCCTCCCTACGAGCAGTACTTC	CASSEGGPPYEQYF
TRBJ1-4	few	TRBD1	TRBV7-2	TGTGCCAGCAGCCGCAATGGCGGGACAGTTAATGAAAAACTGTTTTTT	CASSRNGGTVNEKLFF